This T cell receptor beta chain came from a study of T cell repertoires in cytomegalovirus infection. Comments on this clonotype: Its target is unknown.

Overall study findings and caveats: Predominance within the ex vivo response was attributable to HLA-C-restricted CMV-specific TCR beta clonotypes.

TCRdb processed the reads anew with MiXCR; each CDR3 protein has one entry. The sample has about 740,000 distinct CDR3 sequences, 35% seen once. The TCR sequence derives from a human donor in good health (CMV status not recorded). Some clones in this sample may be carry-over from other donors' samples. Sequencing was carried out using PBMCs.

Here the CDR3 DNA reads TGTGCCACTCCGGCAGCGGGGGGAACAGGCCCTTTCGCGAACACCGGGGAGCTGTTTTTT. Protein product: CATPAAGGTGPFANTGELFF. The chain is built from TRBV6-1 and TRBJ2-2; TRBD2 matches 9 bases. Trimming removed 10 bases from V and 0 bases from J; junction bases left unmatched: 21. This CDR3 is 20 amino acids long. Germline loops: CDR1 MNHNS, CDR2 SASEGT.